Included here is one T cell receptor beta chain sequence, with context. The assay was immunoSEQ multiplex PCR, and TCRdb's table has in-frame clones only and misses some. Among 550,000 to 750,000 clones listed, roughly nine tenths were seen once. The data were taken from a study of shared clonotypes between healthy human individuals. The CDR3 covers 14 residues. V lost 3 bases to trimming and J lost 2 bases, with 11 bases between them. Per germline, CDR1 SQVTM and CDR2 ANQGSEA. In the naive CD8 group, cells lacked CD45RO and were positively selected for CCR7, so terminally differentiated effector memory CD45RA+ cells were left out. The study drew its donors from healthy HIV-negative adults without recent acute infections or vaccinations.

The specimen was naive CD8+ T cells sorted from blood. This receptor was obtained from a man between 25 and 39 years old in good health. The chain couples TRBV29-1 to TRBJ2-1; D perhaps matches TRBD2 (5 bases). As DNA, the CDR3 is TGCAGCGTTGATTGGCGGGTCCCCTACAATGAGCAGTTCTTC. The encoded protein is CSVDWRVPYNEQFF.